The sequence of this T cell receptor beta chain was determined in a study of glioma-infiltrating T cells listed by TCRdb under 2016. Some background on the complete study: TCR alpha- and beta-chain repertoires were sequenced from glioma tissue, non-neoplastic brain tissue and matched peripheral blood mononuclear cells. To measure how far tissue and blood T-cell populations diverged, each tissue-infiltrating repertoire was compared against the peripheral blood repertoire of the same patient. Three low-grade glioma patients, roughly eight primary glioblastoma patients, and three non-glioma patients who contributed non-neoplastic brain tissue made up the paired cohort.

Findings and caveats that apply to the study as a whole: The group comparisons were based on small numbers of patients: three non-neoplastic, three low-grade glioma and seven or eight glioblastoma patients. VJ-independent divergence between tissue and blood was lower than expected in non-neoplastic patients but higher than expected in all gliomas, particularly low-grade gliomas. Only a very small number of CDR3 sequences turned up in both tissue and blood, a result put down to high CDR3 diversity combined with limited sampling.

The germline V gene yields LGHNA for CDR1 and YNFKEQ for CDR2. Including cysteine and phenylalanine, the CDR3 has 16 amino acids. Left in the record is the CDR3 DNA by itself, 48 bases read in frame from the first base. Trimming takes 0 bases off V and 6 bases off J; junction bases not matched to a gene: 9. About this clonotype: Its antigen remains undetermined. No base quality information exists; no much larger clone differs at one position.

The iRepertoire nested amplicon-rescue multiplex PCR (arm-PCR) platform was used to amplify TCR alpha and beta CDR3 regions from RNA. The input for one-step reverse transcription and amplification was 100-400 ng of either tissue mRNA or PBMC total RNA. Following bead purification, Illumina adapters were added through a secondary multiplex PCR, and the libraries were then gel-purified between 200 and 400 bp. Demultiplexing relied on internal 6-nucleotide barcodes carried by the libraries. Sequencing of libraries was performed on an Illumina MiSeq with 2x220 or 2x250 nucleotide paired-end reads. For the original study's pipeline: FLASH 1.2.11 was used to merge paired reads, and BWA-MEM then aligned the reads to the GRCh37 human genome before TRA and TRB reads were extracted. An IMGT-derived reference of cassette sequences and CDR3 motifs, with pseudogenes included, was used for V and J assignment. Three-frame translation of reads was performed, and productive CDR3s were defined as those with a C...FGXG motif and no stop codons. Clonotypes were defined as unique combinations of V-J cassette pair and CDR3 amino acid sequence. Reads were filtered by Hamming distance, with the threshold set by the sequence error rate of each sample in mapped regions. Starting from the raw public reads, TCRdb applied fastp trimming at Q25, assembled clones with MiXCR and retained in-frame beta chains. Each entry merges the rows of one CDR3 protein and shows their most common DNA and genes. These V and J calls originate from TCRdb's pipeline instead of the authors' own analysis. The sample yields approximately 90,000 distinct CDR3 sequences; about 25% were counted once. The leading ten clones occupy more than 6.5% of the sample.

The sequencing input was glioma tissue, nonneoplastic brain tissue, or PBMCs (not recorded which). The rearranged chain carries TRBV4-2 and TRBJ2-7; 9 bases in the junction line up with TRBD1. The clonotype comes from a human donor with low-grade glioma or glioblastoma, undergoing nonglioma brain surgery, or in good health (not recorded which). The bases read TGTGCCAGCAGCCAAGAGGGGACAGGGATTAGGTCCGAGCAGTACTTC. Translated, it gives CASSQEGTGIRSEQYF.